The text below deals with one T cell receptor beta chain. Germline CDR1 MGHDK, CDR2 SYGVNS. The CDR3 runs 13 residues. V shed 5 bases and J 7 bases; nucleotides not matched to a gene: 5. These data belong to a study of cytotoxic CD8 clonotypes in ibrutinib-treated CLL. Around 2.1 micrograms of genomic DNA from cryopreserved PBMCs went into TCR beta libraries. Data came from immunoSEQ multiplex PCR; TCRdb stores just in-frame clones and leaves some out. The table includes some 350,000 clones, over 55% detected once. V usage is TRBV25-1 and J usage is TRBJ2-3, with 8 bases that match TRBD1. The specimen comprised PBMCs, sampled after 36 months of ibrutinib treatment. This TCR was sampled from a human donor with chronic lymphocytic leukemia. The DNA for the CDR3 is TGTGCCAGCAGTTGGGACAGGACCCATACGCAGTATTTT. Protein: CASSWDRTHTQYF. Full variable domain (remainder filled in from reference TRBV25-1 and TRBJ2-3): EADIYQTPRYLVIGTGKKITLECSQTMGHDKMYWYQQDPGMELHLIHYSYGVNSTEKGDLSSESTVSRIRTEHFPLTLESARPSHTSQYLCASSWDRTHTQYFGPGTRLTVL.